These 23 T cell receptor beta chains came from one sample sequenced in a study of a mutant IDH1 vaccine in newly diagnosed glioma. Data came from immunoSEQ multiplex PCR; TCRdb stores just in-frame clones and leaves some out. The sample has about 98,000 clones, 85% to 90% seen once; the top ten hold roughly 0.61%. Time point here: baseline, week 1 (first vaccination visit). This sample's treatment: pre-vaccination baseline after standard-of-care therapy. The sample consisted of PBMCs, taken from a glioma patient treated with radiotherapy, temozolomide or both. The receptors were gathered from a woman aged 45-65 years with glioma.

This chain connects TRBV5-1 to TRBJ1-2, with no clear D. In germline, CDR1 is SGHRS, CDR2 YFSETQ. Trimming pared 4 bases from V and 0 bases from J, leaving 19 bases between. The CDR3 consists of 17 residues. CDR3 amino acids: CASSLFLGRNSNYGYTF. CDR3 in DNA: TGCGCCAGCAGCCTATTCTTGGGCCGGAATTCTAACTATGGCTACACCTTC.

This chain connects TRBV28 to TRBJ2-2; no clear D. V lost 2 bases, J lost 2 bases, and 6 bases lay in between. From germline, CDR1 is MDHEN and CDR2 SYDVKM. The CDR3 has 14 amino acids. The CDR3: CASSLTLNTGELFF. The CDR3 nucleotides read TGTGCCAGCAGTTTAACCCTCAACACCGGGGAGCTGTTTTTT.

The rearrangement joins TRBV7-2 to TRBJ2-7, with TRBD2 matching 10 bases. The junction had 13 bases not matched to a gene; V was cut back by 4 bases and J by 7 bases. The CDR3 is made up of 16 amino acids. Germline V gives CDR1 SGHTA, CDR2 FQGNSA. The CDR3 is CASSSKSGRALEEQYF. For the CDR3, the DNA is TGTGCCAGCAGCTCTAAGAGCGGGAGGGCCCTTGAGGAGCAGTACTTC. Combining the CDR3 with reference TRBV7-2 and TRBJ2-7 gives the whole variable domain GAGVSQSPSNKVTEKGKDVELRCDPISGHTALYWYRQSLGQGLEFLIYFQGNSAPDKSGLPSDRFSAERTGGSVSTLTIQRTQQEDSAVYLCASSSKSGRALEEQYFGPGTRLTVT.

The rearrangement links TRBV29-1 to TRBJ1-6, with TRBD1 matching over 8 bases. There are 13 residues in the CDR3. V dropped 6 bases and J dropped 7; count of bases not matched to a gene: 5. From germline, CDR1 is SQVTM and CDR2 ANQGSEA. Here the CDR3 DNA reads TGCAGCGTACGACAGGGGCAGAATTCACCCCTCCACTTT. This codes for CSVRQGQNSPLHF.

The chain links TRBV2 to TRBJ2-7; maybe TRBD2 (6 bases). Germline V gene data show CDR1 as SNHLY and CDR2 as FYNNEI. This CDR3 is 15 amino acids long. Trimming removed 6 bases at V and 2 bases at J, with 17 bases between. CDR3 bases: TGTGCCAGCAGCCGGGACTCCTGGGTCCCCTACGAGCAGTACTTC. Encoded protein: CASSRDSWVPYEQYF. Full variable domain (remainder filled in from reference TRBV2 and TRBJ2-7): EPEVTQTPSHQVTQMGQEVILRCVPISNHLYFYWYRQILGQKVEFLVSFYNNEISEKSEIFDDQFSVERPDGSNFTLKIRSTKLEDSAMYFCASSRDSWVPYEQYFGPGTRLTVT.

This clone showed up just once. This chain joins TRBV2 and TRBJ1-6; D unresolved. Germline V CDR1 and CDR2: SNHLY, FYNNEI. With 7 bases removed from V and 8 bases from J, the gap between germline ends came to 12 bases. This CDR3 contains 13 residues. The CDR3 DNA is TGTGCCAGCAAGGCCCAGGCAGATTCACCCCTCCACTTT. Its translation: CASKAQADSPLHF.

The V and J genes are TRBV5-1 and TRBJ2-7; 13 bases are a match to TRBD2. CDR1 is SGHRS, CDR2 YFSETQ, per germline. CDR3 size: 15 residues. The junction had 6 bases not matched to a gene; V was cut back by 7 bases and J by 2 bases. As DNA, the CDR3 is TGCGCCAGCGCACTAGCGGGAGGGTCCACCTACGAGCAGTACTTC. This translates into CASALAGGSTYEQYF.

The chain joins TRBV10-3 to TRBJ1-5; D is ambiguous. Deletions cut 3 bases from V and 0 bases from J, with 0 bases between. Per germline, CDR1 ENHRY and CDR2 SYGVKD. The CDR3 is made up of 12 amino acids. CDR3 bases: TGTGCCATCAGTGATAGCAATCAGCCCCAGCATTTT. This translates into CAISDSNQPQHF.

V and J are TRBV18 and TRBJ2-3; 10 bases fit TRBD2. Germline V gene sequence: CDR1 KGHSH, CDR2 LQKENI. Germline trimming cut 3 bases from V and 0 bases from J; bases unmatched to any gene: 9. This CDR3 region has 18 residues. Here the CDR3 reads CASSPILAGTMSTDTQYF. DNA of the CDR3: TGTGCCAGCTCACCGATACTAGCGGGGACGATGAGCACAGATACGCAGTATTTT. Full variable domain (rest looked up from reference TRBV18 and TRBJ2-3): NAGVMQNPRHLVRRRGQEARLRCSPMKGHSHVYWYRQLPEEGLKFMVYLQKENIIDESGMPKERFSAEFPKEGPSILRIQQVVRGDSAAYFCASSPILAGTMSTDTQYFGPGTRLTVL.

CDR3 in amino acids: CASSPDRGRSGEQYF. In DNA, the CDR3 is TGTGCCAGCTCACCAGACAGGGGGCGGTCTGGCGAGCAGTACTTC. The rearrangement links TRBV18 to TRBJ2-7, with 10 bases matching TRBD1. The germline gives CDR1 KGHSH, CDR2 LQKENI. Trimming cost V 2 bases and J 6 bases; bases outside gene matches: 7. This CDR3 region has 15 residues.

The rearrangement uses TRBV10-3 and TRBJ2-2; 9 bases fit TRBD1. The germline V gene encodes CDR1 ENHRY and CDR2 SYGVKD. V gave up 6 bases and J gave up 3 bases; unmatched junction bases: 5. The length of the CDR3 is 15 residues. The CDR3 DNA follows: TGTGCCATCAGCTTAGACAGGGGGGACACCGGGGAGCTGTTTTTT. Translating gives CAISLDRGDTGELFF.

The rearrangement links TRBV28 to TRBJ2-7; 13 bases match TRBD2. J was trimmed by 3 bases and V by 6 bases; bases with no gene match: 5. There are 15 residues in the CDR3. The germline V gene encodes CDR1 MDHEN and CDR2 SYDVKM. CDR3 sequence: CASSSTSGRGYEQYF. The CDR3 DNA sequence: TGTGCCAGCAGCTCTACTAGCGGGAGGGGCTACGAGCAGTACTTC.

The gene calls are TRBV29-1 and TRBJ1-1; no clear D gene. Trimming cost V 1 base and J 2 bases, with 8 bases left between them. The CDR3 is 13 residues long. In germline, CDR1 is SQVTM, CDR2 ANQGSEA. The CDR3 region is CSVEGTTNTEAFF. The CDR3 nucleotides are TGCAGCGTTGAAGGTACTACTAACACTGAAGCTTTCTTT.

The chain combines TRBV7-9 with TRBJ1-4; D is unresolved. Germline values: CDR1 SEHNR, CDR2 FQNEAQ (reference sequence). The CDR3 covers 12 residues. Trimming removed 4 bases at V and 10 bases at J, with 10 bases between. The CDR3 bases are TGTGCCAGCAGCTCAGCTTTCGGAAAACTGTTTTTT. This codes for CASSSAFGKLFF. Variable domain in full (rest from reference TRBV7-9 and TRBJ1-4): DTGVSQNPRHKITKRGQNVTFRCDPISEHNRLYWYRQTLGQGPEFLTYFQNEAQLEKSRLLSDRFSAERPKGSFSTLEIQRTEQGDSAMYLCASSSAFGKLFFGSGTQLSVL.

Of note for this clone: One junction end does not reproduce the germline sequence, and a read error may be involved. This rearrangement joins TRBV6-5 to TRBJ2-7, with D maybe TRBD1 (6 bases). There are 15 residues in the CDR3. CDR1 MNHEY and CDR2 SVGAGI come from the germline V gene. CDR3 DNA: TGTGCCAGCAGCCGAATGGGCCCAGGGGCGATCAAACGGGACTTC. It specifies CASSRMGPGAIKRDF.

The V gene is TRBV28, the J gene TRBJ1-4; TRBD1 agrees at 9 bases. Germline V gene lookup returns CDR1 MDHEN and CDR2 SYDVKM. The CDR3 runs to 17 residues. The V gene end was trimmed by 5 bases and the J gene end by 6 bases; junction bases not matched to a gene: 13. CDR3 loop: CASSGIYRGPFDEKLFF. The CDR3 nucleotides read TGTGCCAGCAGTGGGATCTACAGGGGGCCGTTTGATGAAAAACTGTTTTTT.

The rearrangement joins TRBV5-6 to TRBJ2-7; D is unclear. Trimming cost V 1 base and J 3 bases, with 8 bases left between them. Looked up from germline, CDR1 is SGHDT and CDR2 is YYEEEE. The CDR3 loop spans 13 amino acids. This CDR3 is CASSLPSLYEQYF. CDR3 DNA sequence: TGTGCCAGCAGCTTGCCCAGTCTCTACGAGCAGTACTTC.

This chain uses TRBV18 with TRBJ2-1, with D possibly being TRBD1 or TRBD2 (5 bases each). The CDR3 covers 12 residues. Per the germline V gene, CDR1 is KGHSH and CDR2 is LQKENI. V shed 8 bases and J shed 8 bases, with 13 bases lying between them. In DNA form, the CDR3 reads TGTGCCAGCGGGGAACAGGACTATGAGCAGTTCTTC. It yields the protein CASGEQDYEQFF.

There are a few counts of this clone. The J gene is TRBJ2-3, the V gene TRBV27; 8 nucleotides line up with TRBD2. The CDR3 runs 16 residues. V shed 5 bases, J shed 5 bases, and the junction held 12 bases outside the gene matches. CDR1 MNHEY and CDR2 SMNVEV come from the germline V gene (reference sequence). CDR3 protein: CASSPEGGGRQDTQYF. The CDR3 nucleotides read TGTGCCAGCAGTCCTGAGGGAGGCGGGAGGCAAGATACGCAGTATTTT.

The rearrangement links TRBV28 to TRBJ1-5; D gene unclear. The CDR3 is 15 residues long. Germline V gives CDR1 MDHEN, CDR2 SYDVKM. Trimming shortened V by 5 bases and J by 0 bases, and 11 bases separated the two germline ends. The CDR3: CASSQGGDSNQPQHF. CDR3 in DNA: TGTGCCAGCAGTCAAGGCGGGGATAGCAATCAGCCCCAGCATTTT.

The chain links TRBV18 to TRBJ2-7; 9 nucleotides match TRBD1. CDR3 length: 13 amino acids. Germline CDR1 reads KGHSH; CDR2 reads LQKENI. The V and J ends lost 4 bases and 6 bases, in that order; junction bases with no gene match: 4. The CDR3 DNA is TGTGCCAGCTCACTGGGACAGGGAGTCGAGCAGTACTTC. Amino acids: CASSLGQGVEQYF.

This clone has a single count. This chain joins TRBV5-1 and TRBJ1-1; 7 positions match TRBD1. The CDR3 totals 15 residues. The junction had 6 bases not matched to a gene; V was cut back by 3 bases and J by 1 base. Germline loops: CDR1 SGHRS, CDR2 YFSETQ. The CDR3 DNA follows: TGCGCCAGCAGCTCAGGGGGAAGTCAGAACACTGAAGCTTTCTTT. Translation: CASSSGGSQNTEAFF.

CDR3 sequence (DNA): TGTGCCAGCAGCTGGGGCGGGAGGCCCGAGCAGTACTTC. It encodes CASSWGGRPEQYF. V and J are TRBV5-4 and TRBJ2-7; 8 bases line up with TRBD2. The CDR3 contains 13 residues. Trimming took 3 bases from V and 6 from J; bases not matched to a gene: 5. From germline, CDR1 is SGHNT and CDR2 YYREEE (reference sequence).